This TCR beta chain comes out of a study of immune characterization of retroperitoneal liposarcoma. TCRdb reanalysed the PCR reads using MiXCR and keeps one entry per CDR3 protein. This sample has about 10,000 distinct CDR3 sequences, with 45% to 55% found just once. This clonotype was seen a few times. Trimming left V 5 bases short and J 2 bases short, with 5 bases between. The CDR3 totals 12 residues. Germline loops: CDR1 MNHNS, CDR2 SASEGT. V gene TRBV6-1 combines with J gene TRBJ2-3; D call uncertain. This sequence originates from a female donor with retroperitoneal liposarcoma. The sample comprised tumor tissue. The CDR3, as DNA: TGTGCCAGCAGTCCGAACACAGATACGCAGTATTTT. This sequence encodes CASSPNTDTQYF.